A selection of T cell receptor beta chains follows, all from one sample in a study of cytomegalovirus exposure and HLA in healthy donors. TCRdb keeps only in-frame clones here, not all; method: immunoSEQ multiplex PCR. The data show some 120,000 clones, 73% seen once. The source material was PBMCs. These receptors were taken from a man in his 60s in good health and CMV-seropositive. CDR3s include the opening cysteine and the closing phenylalanine or tryptophan. D genes are given only for firm matches.

NA | TRBV7-9 | CASSLAQGRRSETQYF
TRBD1 | TRBV5-1 | CASSPGTGGPGELFF
NA | TRBV7-9 | CASSLGGPVWEQFF
NA | TRBV5-1 | CASSFSRQTNEKLFF
TRBD2 | TRBV11-2 | CASSLIAGSLYSEQFF
NA | TRBV12-5 | CASGIPWWGGQETQYF
TRBD1 | TRBV7-9 | CASSRGQGDVNEQYF
TRBD1 | TRBV28 | CASRRQGAPTIYF
NA | TRBV10-2 | CASSETRGSPLHF
TRBD2 | TRBV7-8 | CASSLERGSNEQFF
TRBD1 | TRBV6-5 | CASNSPDRSYGYTF
NA | TRBV2 | CASSEGFTGKGEKLFF
NA | TRBV9 | CASSVGGGSGNTIYF
NA | TRBV2 | CASRQGATYGYTF
NA | TRBV6-1 | CASSEAGVPSYEQYF
NA | TRBV5-1 | CASSSGLNQPQHF
NA | TRBV10-2 | CASREQYRSSYEQYF
TRBD1 | TRBV28 | CASSAFPGQGGGQTQYF
TRBD1 | TRBV2 | CASRGGAGGGQPQHF
NA | TRBV5-6 | CASSLQGLDEQYF
TRBD1 | TRBV7-9 | CASSLPTPGQASYEQYF
TRBD2 | TRBV7-8 | CASSPRLAGAIGALNIQYF
TRBD1 | TRBV4-1 | CASSRTTGLSNRPQHF
NA | TRBV28 | CASSTGYRVKFSSYEQYF
TRBD2 | TRBV4-1 | CASSPRVVAGGPVTSYEQYF
NA | TRBV5-6 | CASSSGLFYNSPLHF
NA | TRBV7-9 | CASSLDLTDTQYF
TRBD1 | TRBV18 | CASSPTRDRAIGYTF
TRBD2 | TRBV5-1 | CASSLGTSGGSGQETQYF
TRBD1 | TRBV5-4 | CASADGPHRGHLLREQYF
TRBD1 | TRBV7-9 | CASSLDRGGGYTF
NA | TRBV6-5 | CASSSRGKAYGYTF
NA | TRBV4-1 | CASSQGAAGRNSPLHF
TRBD1 | TRBV29-1 | CSVVPETGVHEQYF
NA | TRBV6-5 | CASSWAGGAYGYTF
NA | TRBV11-2 | CASSLGEGMTPLHF